This T cell receptor (beta chain) was observed in a study of T cell repertoires in cytomegalovirus infection. Study information: Recently described HLA-C-restricted plus well-studied HLA-B-restricted CMV epitopes were used. CMV infection and matching HLA type were both indicated by public TCR beta signatures.

Points from the study as a whole: Dominant in the ex vivo response were TCR beta clonotypes restricted by HLA-C and specific for CMV.

A remark on this clonotype: As yet, its antigen is unknown.

V shed 5 bases and J 7 bases; nucleotides not matched to a gene: 9. The CDR3 covers 13 residues. CDR1 SGHNT and CDR2 YYREEE come from the germline V gene (reference sequence). TCRdb reanalysed the reads using MiXCR and keeps one entry per CDR3 protein. The sample yields about 700,000 distinct CDR3 sequences, roughly a third seen once. This TCR was recovered from a human donor in good health (CMV status not recorded). Some clones in this sample may be carry-over from other donors' samples. The specimen was cultured PBMCs, collected from culture after CMV antigen stimulation. The chain uses TRBV5-4 and TRBJ2-7; 7 bases map to TRBD2. This CDR3 is CASSPGTTWEQYF. CDR3 DNA: TGTGCCAGCAGTCCCGGGACTACGTGGGAGCAGTACTTC.